One and the same sample provided the 5 T cell receptor beta chains below, sequenced in a study of T cells in Graves' hyperthyroidism and ophthalmopathy. The source material, RNA transcripts, was used to amplify TCR beta CDR3 regions. Primed by the HTBI set, a first-round RT-PCR was run on the TCR CDR3. One entry per CDR3 protein, called by TCRdb with MiXCR from the multiplex PCR reads. The data contain 340,000 or so distinct CDR3 sequences, 16% of them seen just once; the ten biggest clones take up around a third. Sequenced material: blood. These receptors all stem from a man in his thirties or forties with Graves' hyperthyroidism.

This clonotype was observed a few times. This chain connects TRBV29-1 to TRBJ2-3; TRBD2 matches at 7 bases. V gave up 4 bases and J gave up 7 bases; unmatched junction bases: 8. This CDR3 is built from 13 residues. Looked up from germline, CDR1 is SQVTM and CDR2 is ANQGSEA. Here the CDR3 reads CSVVWRERHTQYF. CDR3 nucleotide sequence: TGCAGCGTTGTTTGGCGGGAGCGCCATACGCAGTATTTT.

The chain joins TRBV6-6 to TRBJ2-2, with 9 bases matching TRBD2. The CDR3 runs 16 residues. CDR1 and CDR2 (germline): MNHNY, SVGAGI (reference sequence). The J segment lost 9 bases and the V segment lost 0 bases, leaving 8 bases of the junction unmatched. The CDR3 region is CASSYSGGGGGRELFF. CDR3 DNA: TGTGCCAGCAGTTACTCTGGCGGGGGGGGGGGCCGGGAGCTGTTTTTT.

The table lists this clonotype with a few counts. The CDR3 region is CSASPGGGQETQYF. The CDR3 region has the DNA TGCAGTGCTAGCCCGGGGGGGGGACAAGAGACCCAGTACTTC. This chain uses TRBV20-1 with TRBJ2-5, with 8 positions matching TRBD2. J was trimmed by 2 bases and V by 3 bases; bases with no gene match: 5. Germline CDR1 reads DFQATT; CDR2 reads SNEGSKA (reference sequence). The length of the CDR3 is 14 residues.

Here the CDR3 reads CASTYGGGSPLHF. The CDR3 DNA is TGTGCCAGCACCTATGGGGGGGGTTCACCCCTCCACTTT. The chain couples TRBV6-1 to TRBJ1-6, with TRBD1 as a possible D gene (5 bases). V was trimmed by 7 bases and J by 9 bases, leaving 13 bases between them. CDR1 and CDR2 (germline): MNHNS, SASEGT. The CDR3 has 13 amino acids.

The chain is built from TRBV6-2 or TRBV6-3 and TRBJ2-1, with 12 bases aligning to TRBD2. The V segment lost 6 bases and the J segment 9 bases; nucleotides outside the gene matches: 12. The CDR3 contains 16 residues. Looked up from germline, CDR1 is MNHEY and CDR2 is SVGEGT. This chain's CDR3 is CASRRAGLAGGIEQFF. The CDR3 DNA follows: TGTGCCAGCAGGAGAGCCGGGCTAGCGGGAGGGATTGAGCAGTTCTTC.